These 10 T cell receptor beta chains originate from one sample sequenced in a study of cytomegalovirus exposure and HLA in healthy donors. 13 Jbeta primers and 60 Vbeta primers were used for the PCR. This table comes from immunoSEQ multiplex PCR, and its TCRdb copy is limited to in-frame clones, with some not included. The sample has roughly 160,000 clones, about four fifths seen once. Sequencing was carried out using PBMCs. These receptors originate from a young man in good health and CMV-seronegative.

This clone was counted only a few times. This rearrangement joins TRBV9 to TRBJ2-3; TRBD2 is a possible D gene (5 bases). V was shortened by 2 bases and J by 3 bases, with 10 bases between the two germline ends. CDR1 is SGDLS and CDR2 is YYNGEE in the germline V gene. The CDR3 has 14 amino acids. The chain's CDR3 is CASSVSGKTDTQYF. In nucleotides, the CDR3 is TGTGCCAGCAGCGTCTCCGGGAAAACAGATACGCAGTATTTT.

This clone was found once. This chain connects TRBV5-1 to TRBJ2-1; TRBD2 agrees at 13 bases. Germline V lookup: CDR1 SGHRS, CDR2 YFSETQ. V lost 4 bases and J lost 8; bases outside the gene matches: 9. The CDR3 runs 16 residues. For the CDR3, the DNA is TGCGCCAGCAGCCCCCGTTGGACTAGCGGGGGCGATGAGCAGTTCTTC. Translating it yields CASSPRWTSGGDEQFF.

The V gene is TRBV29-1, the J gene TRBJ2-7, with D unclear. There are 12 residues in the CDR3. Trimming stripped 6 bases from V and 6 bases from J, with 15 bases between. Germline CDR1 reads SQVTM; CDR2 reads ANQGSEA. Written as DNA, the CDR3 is TGCAGCGTGGTAACGGATCCGGGCGAGCAGTACTTC. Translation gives CSVVTDPGEQYF.

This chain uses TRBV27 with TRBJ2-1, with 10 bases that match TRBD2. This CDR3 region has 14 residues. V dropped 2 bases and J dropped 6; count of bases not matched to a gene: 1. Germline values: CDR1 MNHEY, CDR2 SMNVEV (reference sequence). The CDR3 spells CASSLSGRANEQFF. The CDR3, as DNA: TGTGCCAGCAGTTTAAGCGGGAGGGCCAATGAGCAGTTCTTC.

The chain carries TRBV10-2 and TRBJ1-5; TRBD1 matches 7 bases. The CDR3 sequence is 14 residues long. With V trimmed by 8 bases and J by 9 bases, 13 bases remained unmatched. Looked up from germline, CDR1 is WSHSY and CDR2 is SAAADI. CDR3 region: CASADRSIDRPQHF. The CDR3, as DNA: TGCGCCAGCGCGGACAGGTCCATAGATCGGCCCCAGCATTTT.

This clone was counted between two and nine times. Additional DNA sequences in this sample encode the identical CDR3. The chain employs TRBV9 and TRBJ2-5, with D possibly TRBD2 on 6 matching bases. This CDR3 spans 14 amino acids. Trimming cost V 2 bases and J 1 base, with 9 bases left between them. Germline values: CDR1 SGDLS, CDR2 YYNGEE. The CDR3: CASSVLSGQETQYF. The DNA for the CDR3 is TGTGCCAGCAGCGTGCTTAGCGGCCAAGAGACCCAGTACTTC.

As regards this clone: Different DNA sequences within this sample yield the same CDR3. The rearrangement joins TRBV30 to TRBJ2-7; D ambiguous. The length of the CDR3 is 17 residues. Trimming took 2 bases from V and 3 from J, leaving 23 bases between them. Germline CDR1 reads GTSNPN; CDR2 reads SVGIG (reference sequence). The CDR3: CAWSKVSRVRGDYEQYF. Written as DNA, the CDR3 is TGTGCCTGGAGTAAAGTAAGTAGAGTCCGAGGTGACTACGAGCAGTACTTC.

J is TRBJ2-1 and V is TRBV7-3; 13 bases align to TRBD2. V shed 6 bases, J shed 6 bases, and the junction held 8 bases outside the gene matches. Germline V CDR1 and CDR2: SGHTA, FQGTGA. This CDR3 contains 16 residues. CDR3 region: CASSRTSGRALNEQFF. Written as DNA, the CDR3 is TGTGCCAGCAGTCGAACTAGCGGGAGGGCCCTCAATGAGCAGTTCTTC.

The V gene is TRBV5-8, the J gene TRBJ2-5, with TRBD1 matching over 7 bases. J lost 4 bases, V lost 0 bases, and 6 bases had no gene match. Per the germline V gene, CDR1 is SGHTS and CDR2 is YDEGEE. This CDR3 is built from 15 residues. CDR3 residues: CASSLEGQPLETQYF. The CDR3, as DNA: TGTGCCAGCAGCTTGGAGGGACAGCCCTTAGAGACCCAGTACTTC.

CDR3 sequence: CASSLRSGRSYEQYF. The CDR3 nucleotides read TGCGCCAGCAGCTTGAGGTCAGGCCGTTCCTACGAGCAGTACTTC. The V call is TRBV5-1, the J call TRBJ2-7; no definite D call. The CDR3 runs 15 residues. V gave up 1 base and J gave up 1 base, with 12 bases separating them. Germline CDR1 SGHRS, CDR2 YFSETQ.